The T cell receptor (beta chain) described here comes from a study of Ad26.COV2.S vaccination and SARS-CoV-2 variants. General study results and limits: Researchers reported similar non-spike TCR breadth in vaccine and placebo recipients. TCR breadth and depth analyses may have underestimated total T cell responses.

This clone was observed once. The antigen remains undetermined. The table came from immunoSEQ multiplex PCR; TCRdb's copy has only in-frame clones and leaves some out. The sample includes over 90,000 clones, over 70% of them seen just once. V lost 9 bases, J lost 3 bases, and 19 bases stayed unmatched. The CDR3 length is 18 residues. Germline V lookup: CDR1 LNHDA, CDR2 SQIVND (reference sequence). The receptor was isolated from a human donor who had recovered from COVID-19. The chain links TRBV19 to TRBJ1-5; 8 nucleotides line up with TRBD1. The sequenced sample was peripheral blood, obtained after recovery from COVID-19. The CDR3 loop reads CASGENVQGAWNNQPQHF. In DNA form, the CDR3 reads TGTGCCAGCGGCGAAAACGTTCAGGGGGCGTGGAACAATCAGCCCCAGCATTTT.